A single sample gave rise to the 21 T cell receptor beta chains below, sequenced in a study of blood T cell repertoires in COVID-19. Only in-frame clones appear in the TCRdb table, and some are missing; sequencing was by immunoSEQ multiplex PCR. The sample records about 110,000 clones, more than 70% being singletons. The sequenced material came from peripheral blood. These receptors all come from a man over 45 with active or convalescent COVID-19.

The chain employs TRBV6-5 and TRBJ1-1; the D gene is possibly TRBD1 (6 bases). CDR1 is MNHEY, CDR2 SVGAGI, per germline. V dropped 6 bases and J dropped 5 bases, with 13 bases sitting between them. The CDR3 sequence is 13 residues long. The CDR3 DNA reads TGTGCCAGCAGCCCCAGGGGACTAACTGAAGCTTTCTTT. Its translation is CASSPRGLTEAFF.

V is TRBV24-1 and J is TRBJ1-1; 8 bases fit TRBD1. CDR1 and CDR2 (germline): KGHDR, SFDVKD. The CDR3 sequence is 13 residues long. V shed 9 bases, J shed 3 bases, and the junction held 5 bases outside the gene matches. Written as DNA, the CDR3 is TGTGCCACCCAGGGGGCGGGTTACACTGAAGCTTTCTTT. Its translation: CATQGAGYTEAFF.

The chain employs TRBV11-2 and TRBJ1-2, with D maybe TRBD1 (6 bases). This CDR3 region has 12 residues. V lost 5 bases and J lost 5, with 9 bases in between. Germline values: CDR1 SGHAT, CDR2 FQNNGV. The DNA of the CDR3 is TGTGCCAGCAGCATGACAGGATATGGCTACACCTTC. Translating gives CASSMTGYGYTF.

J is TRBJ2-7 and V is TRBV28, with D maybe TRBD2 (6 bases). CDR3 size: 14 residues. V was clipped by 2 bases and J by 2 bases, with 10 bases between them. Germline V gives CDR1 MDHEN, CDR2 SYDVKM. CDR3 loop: CASSLRRDAYEQYF. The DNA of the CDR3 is TGTGCCAGCAGTTTACGGCGGGACGCCTACGAGCAGTACTTC.

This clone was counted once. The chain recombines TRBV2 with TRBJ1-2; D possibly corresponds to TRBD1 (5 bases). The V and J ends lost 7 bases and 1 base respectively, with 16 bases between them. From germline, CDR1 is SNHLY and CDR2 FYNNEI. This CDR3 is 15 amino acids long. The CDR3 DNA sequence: TGTGCCAGCACGCCCCAGGGAAGCGTTAACTATGGCTACACCTTC. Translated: CASTPQGSVNYGYTF.

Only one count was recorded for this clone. The chain's CDR3 is CASSSLNSGTDTQYF. The DNA of the CDR3 is TGTGCCAGCAGTTCCCTCAATAGCGGCACAGATACGCAGTATTTT. This chain joins TRBV6-6 and TRBJ2-3; D may be TRBD2 (5 bases). This CDR3 has 15 residues. CDR1 and CDR2 (germline): MNHNY, SVGAGI (reference sequence). V was cut by 4 bases and J by 1 base, with 12 bases left in between.

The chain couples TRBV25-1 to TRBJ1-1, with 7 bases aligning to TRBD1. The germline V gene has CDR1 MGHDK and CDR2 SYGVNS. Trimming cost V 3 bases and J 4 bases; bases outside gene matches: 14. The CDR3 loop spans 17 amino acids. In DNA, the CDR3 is TGTGCCAGCAGTGACCCCGTTGGACAGGCAACCCTCACTGAAGCTTTCTTT. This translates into CASSDPVGQATLTEAFF.

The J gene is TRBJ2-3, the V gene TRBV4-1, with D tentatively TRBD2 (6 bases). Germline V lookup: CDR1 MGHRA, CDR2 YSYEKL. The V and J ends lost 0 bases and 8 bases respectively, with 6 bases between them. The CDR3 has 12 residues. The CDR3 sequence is CASSQDGGTQYF. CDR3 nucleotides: TGCGCCAGCAGCCAAGACGGGGGTACGCAGTATTTT.

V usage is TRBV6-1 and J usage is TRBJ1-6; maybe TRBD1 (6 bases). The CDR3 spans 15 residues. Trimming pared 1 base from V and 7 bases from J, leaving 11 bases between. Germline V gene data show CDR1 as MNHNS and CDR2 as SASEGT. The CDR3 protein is CASSEGRGGNSPLHF. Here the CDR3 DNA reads TGTGCCAGCAGTGAAGGCCGGGGGGGCAATTCACCCCTCCACTTT.

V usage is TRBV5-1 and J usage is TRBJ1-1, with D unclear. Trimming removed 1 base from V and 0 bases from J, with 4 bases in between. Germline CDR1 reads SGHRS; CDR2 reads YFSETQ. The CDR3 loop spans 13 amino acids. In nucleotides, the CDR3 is TGCGCCAGCAGCTTGCGTATGAACACTGAAGCTTTCTTT. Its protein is CASSLRMNTEAFF.

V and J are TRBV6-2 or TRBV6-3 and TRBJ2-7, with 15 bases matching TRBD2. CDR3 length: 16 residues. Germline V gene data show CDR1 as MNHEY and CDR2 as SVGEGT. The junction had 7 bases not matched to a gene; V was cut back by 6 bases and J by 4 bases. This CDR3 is CASSLAGTSGRYEQYF. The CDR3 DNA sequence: TGTGCCAGCAGCTTGGCCGGGACTAGCGGGAGGTACGAGCAGTACTTC.

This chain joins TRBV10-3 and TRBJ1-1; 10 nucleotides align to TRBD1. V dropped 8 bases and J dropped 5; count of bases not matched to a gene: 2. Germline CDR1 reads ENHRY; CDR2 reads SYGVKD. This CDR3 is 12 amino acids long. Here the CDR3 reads CAIGTGETEAFF. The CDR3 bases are TGTGCCATCGGGACAGGGGAAACTGAAGCTTTCTTT.

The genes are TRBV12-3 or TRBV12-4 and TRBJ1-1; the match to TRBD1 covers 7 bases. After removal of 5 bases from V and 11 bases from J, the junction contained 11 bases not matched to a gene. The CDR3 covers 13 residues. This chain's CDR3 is CASSRSDRADAFF. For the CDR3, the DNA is TGTGCCAGCAGTCGCAGCGACAGGGCAGACGCTTTCTTT.

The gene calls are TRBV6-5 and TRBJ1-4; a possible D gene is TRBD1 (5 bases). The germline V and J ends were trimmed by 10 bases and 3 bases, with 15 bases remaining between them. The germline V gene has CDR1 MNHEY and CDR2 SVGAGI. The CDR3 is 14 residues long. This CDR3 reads CATNWGGANEKLFF. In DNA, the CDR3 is TGTGCCACCAACTGGGGAGGGGCTAATGAAAAACTGTTTTTT.

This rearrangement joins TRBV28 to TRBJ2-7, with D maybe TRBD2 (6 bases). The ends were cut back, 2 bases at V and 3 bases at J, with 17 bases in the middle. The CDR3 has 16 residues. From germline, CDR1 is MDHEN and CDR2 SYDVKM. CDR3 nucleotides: TGTGCCAGCAGTTTACACGCCGGGACTTTTATCTACGAGCAGTACTTC. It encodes CASSLHAGTFIYEQYF.

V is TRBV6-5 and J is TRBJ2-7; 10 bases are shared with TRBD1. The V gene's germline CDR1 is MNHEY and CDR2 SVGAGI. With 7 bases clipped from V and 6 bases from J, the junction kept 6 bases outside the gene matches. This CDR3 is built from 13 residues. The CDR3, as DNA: TGTGCCAGCACTTTACGGACAGGGGGCGAGCAGTACTTC. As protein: CASTLRTGGEQYF.

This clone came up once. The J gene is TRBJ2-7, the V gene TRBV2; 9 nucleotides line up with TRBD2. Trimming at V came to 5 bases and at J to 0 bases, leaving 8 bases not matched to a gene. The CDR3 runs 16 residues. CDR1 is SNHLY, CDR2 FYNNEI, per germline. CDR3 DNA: TGTGCCAGCAGTTCTCGACTTAGCGGGAGCTCCTACGAGCAGTACTTC. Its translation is CASSSRLSGSSYEQYF.

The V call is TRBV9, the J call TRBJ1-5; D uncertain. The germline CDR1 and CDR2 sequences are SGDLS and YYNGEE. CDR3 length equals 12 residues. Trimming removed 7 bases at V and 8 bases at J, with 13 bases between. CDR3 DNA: TGTGCCAGCGGAAGCGGGGTTGAGCCCCAGCATTTT. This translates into CASGSGVEPQHF.

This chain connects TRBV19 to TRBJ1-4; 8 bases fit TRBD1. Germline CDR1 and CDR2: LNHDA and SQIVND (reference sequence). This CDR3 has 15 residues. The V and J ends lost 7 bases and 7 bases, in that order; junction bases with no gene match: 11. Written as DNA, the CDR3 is TGTGCCAGTAACCCTCCGACAGGGGCCCGTGAAAAACTGTTTTTT. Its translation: CASNPPTGAREKLFF. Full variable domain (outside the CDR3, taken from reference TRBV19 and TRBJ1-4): DGGITQSPKYLFRKEGQNVTLSCEQNLNHDAMYWYRQDPGQGLRLIYYSQIVNDFQKGDIAEGYSVSREKKESFPLTVTSAQKNPTAFYLCASNPPTGAREKLFFGSGTQLSVL.

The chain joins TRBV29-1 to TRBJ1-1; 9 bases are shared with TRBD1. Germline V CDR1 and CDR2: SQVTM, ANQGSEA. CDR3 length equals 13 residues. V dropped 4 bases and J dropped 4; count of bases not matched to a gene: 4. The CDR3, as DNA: TGCAGCGTTGCTGACAGGGGGGCCACTGAAGCTTTCTTT. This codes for CSVADRGATEAFF.

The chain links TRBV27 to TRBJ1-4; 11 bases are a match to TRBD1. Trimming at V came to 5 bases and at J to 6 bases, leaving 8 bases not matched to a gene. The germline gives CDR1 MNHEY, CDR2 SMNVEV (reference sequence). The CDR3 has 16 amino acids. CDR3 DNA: TGTGCCAGCAGTCCCTCGGACAGGGGGCTGTATGAAAAACTGTTTTTT. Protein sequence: CASSPSDRGLYEKLFF.